The present entry profiles one TCR beta chain with its context. This clonotype was observed a few times. Its antigen has not been determined. No base-level quality is on record; no much larger clone is a single base apart. A case-control design nested within a healthcare worker cohort in London, UK, was used, with weekly nasopharyngeal swab PCR tests and blood sampling performed. Healthcare workers were enrolled in the week of the UK lockdown, from 23 to 31 March 2020, and were followed every week for up to roughly 15 weeks. The CDR3 has 15 amino acids, counting the end cysteine and phenylalanine. Here the CDR3 DNA is all that survives: 45 bases in frame from base 1. The junction carries 14 bases between V and J, which are trimmed by 2 bases and 6 bases respectively. The germline V gene yields ENHRY for CDR1 and SYGVKD for CDR2. Receptor libraries were prepared by 5' RACE. The sequencing machine was a NextSeq 500. To correct for sequencing error and PCR bias, the TCR library protocol tagged individual cDNA molecules with unique molecular identifiers. Both TCR alpha and beta chains were sequenced, and tight co-correlation was observed between alpha and beta sequence abundances in each sample. As for how the authors treated the data: V gene, J gene and CDR3 annotation of TCR sequences was performed with Decombinator V4. TCRs were defined as expanded if a significant change between any two time points was detected under a Poisson model with p below 0.0001. TCR abundances were normalised to the total number of TCRs sequenced in each sample and reported as counts per million. TRAV1-2 paired with TRAJ12, TRAJ20 or TRAJ33 defined MAIT TCRs, while TRAV10 paired with TRAJ18 defined iNKT TCRs. VDJdb, accessed on 1 November 2021, was searched for TCRs annotated for CMV, EBV and SARS-CoV-2, and TCRs annotated for more than one antigen were excluded. TCRdb trimmed the raw reads at Q25, called clones with MiXCR and kept productive beta chains. Each entry is one CDR3 protein sequence, shown with its most common DNA and genes. The V and J calls come from TCRdb's annotation, not from the publication. Present in this sample are about 46,000 distinct CDR3 sequences, 5% to 5.5% of which were seen just once. The top ten constitute around 5% of the sample.

The data stem from a study of early T cells in non-severe SARS-CoV-2 infection (dated by TCRdb to the early 2020s). With respect to the entire study: Bulk RNA from unsorted whole blood was used for TCR sequencing, so alpha and beta chains could not be paired.

Broader findings and caveats from the paper: VDJdb matching was skewed toward anti-spike CD8 responses and likely underestimated virus-specific expansions by missing private and CD4 specificities.

Sequenced here: whole blood, sampled at baseline. Recombination joined TRBV10-3 with TRBJ2-4; too little of a D gene remains to name it. This receptor was identified in an adult who was a healthcare worker with PCR-confirmed SARS-CoV-2 infection or an uninfected control (not recorded which). The CDR3 protein: CAISEGEQPPNIQYF. The nucleotides are TGTGCCATCAGTGAGGGGGAACAGCCCCCAAACATTCAGTACTTC.